A selection of T cell receptor beta chains follows, all from one sample in a study of T cell responses to AZD1222 COVID-19 vaccine. The assay was immunoSEQ multiplex PCR, and TCRdb's table has in-frame clones only and misses some. This repertoire shows 110,000 or so clones, 88% found once; its top ten account for about 6%. Sample: peripheral blood, taken 28 days after the second AZD1222 dose. The receptors originated from an adult who received the AZD1222 COVID-19 vaccine. Each CDR3 is given with its conserved first and last residue. The D gene is left open where the match is weak. Rows give clone size only sometimes, using once, few, many, or a class for an expanded clone.

>TRBJ2-7|TRBV7-8|NA|NA
CASSPMGTNYEQYF
TGTGCCAGCAGCCCCATGGGGACAAACTACGAGCAGTACTTC
>TRBJ2-7|TRBV15|NA|NA
CATSGSGQLGAEQYF
TGTGCCACCAGCGGGAGCGGCCAACTCGGGGCAGAGCAGTACTTC
>TRBJ1-2|TRBV11-2|NA|TRBD1
CASSARQGLTNYGYTF
TGTGCCAGCAGCGCCCGACAGGGCCTTACTAACTATGGCTACACCTTC
>TRBJ2-3|TRBV7-9|NA|NA
CASSLTTGPEYTDTQYF
TGTGCCAGCAGCCTAACTACAGGGCCTGAGTATACAGATACGCAGTATTTT
>TRBJ1-5|TRBV7-2|NA|NA
CASSLAPSNQPQHF
TGTGCCAGCAGCTTAGCGCCAAGCAATCAGCCCCAGCATTTT
>TRBJ2-6|TRBV2|NA|NA
CARLRDTGANVLTF
TGTGCCAGACTGCGGGACACTGGGGCCAACGTCCTGACTTTC
>TRBJ1-5|TRBV18|NA|NA
CASSPNNGNSNQPQHF
TGTGCCAGCTCACCAAATAATGGTAATAGCAATCAGCCCCAGCATTTT
>TRBJ2-1|TRBV9|NA|TRBD2
CASSVTSGAYEQFF
TGTGCCAGCAGCGTGACTAGCGGGGCTTATGAGCAGTTCTTC
>TRBJ1-5|TRBV19|NA|TRBD1
CASTTDRSGQPQHF
TGTGCCAGTACCACGGACAGGTCGGGTCAGCCCCAGCATTTT
>TRBJ1-5|TRBV3-1/TRBV3-2|NA|NA
CASSQGGDGQPQHF
TGTGCCAGCAGCCAAGGGGGGGATGGTCAGCCCCAGCATTTT
>TRBJ1-2|TRBV3-1/TRBV3-2|NA|NA
CASSQDQGIDGYTF
TGTGCCAGCAGCCAAGACCAAGGAATCGATGGCTACACCTTC
>TRBJ1-1|TRBV2|few|TRBD1
CASSVNRGFTEAFF
TGTGCCAGCAGTGTTAACAGGGGGTTCACTGAAGCTTTCTTT
>TRBJ2-2|TRBV29-1|NA|NA
CSAKRGVGTGELFF
TGCAGCGCCAAAAGGGGTGTTGGGACCGGGGAGCTGTTTTTT
>TRBJ2-7|TRBV18|NA|NA
CASSPASRTYEQYF
TGTGCCAGCTCACCAGCGTCTCGAACCTACGAGCAGTACTTC
>TRBJ2-1|TRBV7-2|NA|TRBD1
CASSLPGGNEQFF
TGTGCCAGCAGCCTACCAGGGGGCAATGAGCAGTTCTTC
>TRBJ1-5|TRBV2|NA|NA
CASSENQGTQPQHF
TGTGCCAGCAGTGAGAACCAGGGCACTCAGCCCCAGCATTTT
>TRBJ2-6|TRBV6-6|NA|NA
CASTLGRIAGANVLTF
TGTGCCAGCACTTTAGGGAGGATCGCTGGGGCCAACGTCCTGACTTTC
>TRBJ1-2|TRBV7-9|NA|NA
CASSLVGGPGYTF
TGTGCCAGCAGCTTAGTAGGGGGGCCAGGCTACACCTTC
>TRBJ1-2|TRBV3-1/TRBV3-2|NA|TRBD1
CASSLSSGTGNYGYTF
TGTGCCAGCAGCCTCTCCTCCGGGACAGGGAACTATGGCTACACCTTC
>TRBJ1-2|TRBV6-5|NA|NA
CATRLIGYTF
TGTGCCACCCGACTAATTGGCTACACCTTC
>TRBJ2-1|TRBV5-1|NA|NA
CASSSIPAGPYNEQFF
TGCGCCAGCAGCTCGATCCCAGCAGGGCCCTACAATGAGCAGTTCTTC
>TRBJ2-2|TRBV19|NA|NA
CASSIMWAETNTGELFF
TGTGCCAGTAGTATAATGTGGGCGGAGACGAACACCGGGGAGCTGTTTTTT
>TRBJ2-2|TRBV7-3|few|NA
CASSLSGTTGELFF
TGTGCCAGCAGCCTTAGCGGAACCACCGGGGAGCTGTTTTTT
>TRBJ2-7|TRBV3-1/TRBV3-2|NA|NA
CASSVSSYEQYF
TGTGCCAGCAGCGTTAGCTCCTACGAGCAGTACTTC
>TRBJ1-1|TRBV6-5|NA|NA
CASSYSTAMNTEAFF
TGTGCCAGCAGTTACTCGACAGCCATGAACACTGAAGCTTTCTTT
>TRBJ1-1|TRBV28|NA|NA
CASRAPGVKAEAFF
TGTGCCAGCAGAGCTCCGGGGGTTAAGGCTGAAGCTTTCTTT
>TRBJ1-3|TRBV14|NA|NA
CASSQLDASSGNTIYF
TGTGCCAGCAGCCAGCTGGACGCTAGCTCTGGAAACACCATATATTTT
>TRBJ1-3|TRBV18|NA|NA
CASSPSPQGNTIYF
TGTGCCAGCTCACCGAGTCCGCAGGGAAACACCATATATTTT
>TRBJ1-4|TRBV2|NA|NA
CASSDRDKNEKLFF
TGTGCCAGCAGTGATCGGGACAAGAATGAAAAACTGTTTTTT
>TRBJ1-2|TRBV6-5|NA|NA
CASSLGRLNVYGYTF
TGTGCCAGCAGTTTAGGCCGGCTAAACGTCTATGGCTACACCTTC
>TRBJ1-1|TRBV5-1|NA|NA
CASSWEGAEAFF
TGCGCCAGCTCGTGGGAGGGTGCTGAAGCTTTCTTT
>TRBJ2-7|TRBV19|NA|NA
CASSTGEGYEQYF
TGTGCCAGTAGTACAGGGGAAGGCTACGAGCAGTACTTC
>TRBJ1-1|TRBV9|few|TRBD1
CASSVGTGANTEAFF
TGTGCCAGCAGCGTTGGGACAGGGGCCAACACTGAAGCTTTCTTT
>TRBJ1-2|TRBV6-4|NA|NA
CASSDPLYGYTF
TGTGCCAGCAGTGACCCCCTCTATGGCTACACCTTC
>TRBJ2-7|TRBV13|NA|TRBD2
CASSDSGGASYEQYF
TGTGCCAGCAGCGATAGCGGGGGGGCCTCCTACGAGCAGTACTTC
>TRBJ1-1|TRBV5-1|NA|TRBD1
CASTRQGAANTEAFF
TGCGCCAGCACTCGACAGGGAGCTGCGAACACTGAAGCTTTCTTT
>TRBJ2-2|TRBV10-2|NA|TRBD1
CASRDRANTGELFF
TGCGCCAGCAGGGACAGGGCGAACACCGGGGAGCTGTTTTTT
>TRBJ1-1|TRBV11-2|once|NA
CASSPAGRGSTEAFF
TGTGCCAGCAGCCCGGCGGGCAGGGGAAGTACTGAAGCTTTCTTT
>TRBJ2-7|TRBV7-9|once|NA
CASSLGAGQYEQYF
TGTGCCAGCAGCTTAGGGGCAGGGCAGTACGAGCAGTACTTC
>TRBJ1-5|TRBV6-6|NA|NA
CASTPEWGNNQPQHF
TGTGCCAGCACCCCAGAGTGGGGCAACAATCAGCCCCAGCATTTT
>TRBJ1-2|TRBV5-8|once|NA
CASSPGDSWGHGYGYTF
TGTGCCAGCAGCCCGGGGGATTCGTGGGGCCACGGCTATGGCTACACCTTC
>TRBJ1-1|TRBV6-6|NA|NA
CASRGVRGTEAFF
TGTGCCAGCAGAGGGGTTCGGGGGACTGAAGCTTTCTTT